This TCR beta chain appears in the sequencing data of a study of T cells in Graves' hyperthyroidism and ophthalmopathy. Study-level background: Once the initial diagnosis was made, peripheral blood was obtained before any treatment.

CDR3 length: 16 amino acids. With 2 bases removed from V and 2 bases from J, the gap between germline ends came to 13 bases. Per the germline V gene, CDR1 is MDHEN and CDR2 is SYDVKM. What was amplified from RNA transcripts were TCR beta CDR3 regions. Researchers ran a first-round RT-PCR on the TCR CDR3 using the HTBI primer set. Each CDR3 protein is one row after TCRdb ran MiXCR on the multiplex PCR reads. The table has approximately 640,000 distinct CDR3 sequences, roughly 16% seen once; the top ten hold 3% to 4.5%. This clonotype was seen at least ten times. This clonotype was sampled from a woman in her twenties or thirties with Graves' hyperthyroidism. The sequenced sample was blood. The V call is TRBV28, the J call TRBJ1-5; D unresolved. The CDR3 bases are TGTGCCAGCAGTTTACCCCCAAGGATGGGCAATCAGCCCCAGCATTTT. Translation: CASSLPPRMGNQPQHF. Looking up the rest from reference TRBV28 and TRBJ1-5 gives the full variable domain: DVKVTQSSRYLVKRTGEKVFLECVQDMDHENMFWYRQDPGLGLRLIYFSYDVKMKEKGDIPEGYSVSREKKERFSLILESASTNQTSMYLCASSLPPRMGNQPQHFGDGTRLSIL.